This TCR beta chain stems from a study of Graves' ophthalmopathy and Graves' hyperthyroidism. This clonotype has ten or more counts. Amplification targeted the TCR beta CDR3 regions, with RNA transcripts as the source material. An opening RT-PCR round employed HTBI primers and preceded a second-round multiplex PCR. TCRdb used MiXCR to reprocess the multiplex PCR reads, holding one entry per CDR3 protein. The table includes some 370,000 distinct CDR3 sequences, about a sixth detected once. The CDR3 length is 16 residues. Germline loops: CDR1 SGHVS, CDR2 FQNEAQ. Unmatched junction bases numbered 12, after V lost 7 bases and J lost 3 bases.

The sequence derives from an adult woman with stable Graves' hyperthyroidism. This chain links TRBV7-8 with TRBJ1-1, with 9 nucleotides matching TRBD1. Sequencing was performed on peripheral blood. The CDR3 region has the DNA TGTGCCAGCATGAAACCGGGACAGGGTCGTCACACTGAAGCTTTCTTT. Translated: CASMKPGQGRHTEAFF.